What follows are 30 T cell receptor beta chains derived from one specimen sequenced in a study of T cell repertoires in cytomegalovirus infection. TCRdb re-called the reads through MiXCR, storing one row per CDR3 protein. The top ten hold over 12% of the sample, which has fewer than 1,000,000 distinct CDR3 sequences, around 30% seen once. Their antigen targets remain unknown. The material was cultured CD8+ T cells from PBMCs, obtained from culture after CMV antigen stimulation. Receptors originate from a human donor in good health (CMV status not recorded). Some clones in this sample may be carry-over from other donors' samples.

CDR3 in DNA: TGCGCCAGCAGCCACGGACGATTCCGAAACAATGAGCAGTTCTTC. Translated: CASSHGRFRNNEQFF. The chain employs TRBV4-3 and TRBJ2-1; D is ambiguous. Trimming stripped 3 bases from V and 5 bases from J, with 14 bases between. The CDR3 is made up of 15 amino acids. Germline CDR1 reads LGHNA; CDR2 reads YSLEER.

This chain connects TRBV14 to TRBJ1-1; possible D gene TRBD1, 6 bases. CDR3 length: 16 residues. Trimming removed 4 bases at V and 4 bases at J, with 19 bases between. The V gene's germline CDR1 is SGHDN and CDR2 FVKESK. CDR3 amino acids: CASSLRGGWSATEAFF. The CDR3 nucleotides are TGTGCCAGCAGCCTGAGGGGGGGATGGTCGGCCACTGAAGCTTTCTTT.

In the case of this clonotype: An end of the junction differs from the germline gene, which may be a read error. This chain joins TRBV7-8 and TRBJ2-3; the D gene is possibly TRBD2 (6 bases). Looked up from germline, CDR1 is SGHVS and CDR2 is FQNEAQ. CDR3 length equals 14 residues. The CDR3 loop reads CANSSGGLTDTQYF. The CDR3 DNA reads as TGTGCCAACAGCTCCGGGGGTTTGACAGATACGCAGTATTTT.

The rearrangement joins TRBV10-1 to TRBJ1-4; D gene ambiguous. This CDR3 comprises 16 residues. V lost 4 bases to trimming and J lost 1 base, with 13 bases between them. Germline CDR1 reads WNHNN; CDR2 reads SYGVQD (reference sequence). CDR3 nucleotides: TGCGCCAGCAGTGCCAACAGCCGAGGAACTAATGAAAAACTGTTTTTT. Encoded protein: CASSANSRGTNEKLFF.

This clonotype was seen a handful of times. This chain links TRBV7-9 with TRBJ2-7; maybe TRBD2 (7 bases). This CDR3 has 19 residues. CDR1 is SEHNR and CDR2 is FQNEAQ in the germline V gene (reference sequence). The V end was cut by 3 bases, the J end by 3 bases, with 27 bases between. The DNA for the CDR3 is TGTGCCAGCAGCTTCCCCGAGCGGGACATATGGGATACCAACTACGAGCAGTACTTC. Encoded protein: CASSFPERDIWDTNYEQYF.

The chain is built from TRBV7-9 and TRBJ1-2, with 7 bases aligning to TRBD1. From germline, CDR1 is SEHNR and CDR2 FQNEAQ (reference sequence). The CDR3 is 15 amino acids. The junction had 10 bases not matched to a gene; V was cut back by 5 bases and J by 4 bases. CDR3 residues: CASSPRQGQSYGYTF. DNA of the CDR3: TGTGCCAGCAGCCCGCGACAGGGTCAGAGCTATGGCTACACCTTC.

The table lists this clonotype with many counts. The rearrangement joins TRBV7-3 to TRBJ2-2, with TRBD2 matching 7 bases. The junction had 16 bases not matched to a gene; V was cut back by 1 base and J by 5 bases. Germline V gives CDR1 SGHTA, CDR2 FQGTGA. The CDR3 contains 19 residues. CDR3 protein: CASSLNGAGSLGGTGELFF. CDR3 coding DNA: TGTGCCAGCAGCTTAAACGGGGCAGGGTCCCTCGGGGGGACCGGGGAGCTGTTTTTT. The full variable domain, completed using reference TRBV7-3 and TRBJ2-2, is GAGVSQTPSNKVTEKGKYVELRCDPISGHTALYWYRQSLGQGPEFLIYFQGTGAADDSGLPNDRFFAVRPEGSVSTLKIQRTERGDSAVYLCASSLNGAGSLGGTGELFFGEGSRLTVL.

This clonotype was recorded a few times. DNA of the CDR3: TGTGCCAGCAGCTTAATCACCCAAGAGACCCAGTACTTC. It encodes CASSLITQETQYF. The chain joins TRBV11-2 to TRBJ2-5; D not resolved. Germline CDR1 and CDR2: SGHAT and FQNNGV. This CDR3 region has 13 residues. V lost 2 bases to trimming and J lost 1 base, with 5 bases between them.

The DNA for the CDR3 is TGTGCCAGCAGTTTTCTCCAGGGGGCCTACAATGAGCAGTTCTTC. Encoded protein: CASSFLQGAYNEQFF. The chain combines TRBV28 with TRBJ2-1; 7 bases align to TRBD1. CDR3 length: 15 amino acids. V was pared by 3 bases and J by 2 bases, with 4 bases of the junction left unmatched. Germline V lookup: CDR1 MDHEN, CDR2 SYDVKM.

The chain joins TRBV19 to TRBJ2-1; TRBD1 is a possible D gene (6 bases). Germline V gene lookup returns CDR1 LNHDA and CDR2 SQIVND (reference sequence). Trimming removed 2 bases at V and 4 bases at J, with 12 bases between. This CDR3 is 15 amino acids long. CDR3 DNA: TGTGCCAGTAGTATACCGGACAGACCTTACAATGAGCAGTTCTTC. This sequence encodes CASSIPDRPYNEQFF.

This chain uses TRBV24-1 with TRBJ2-5; unclear D gene. V was shortened by 7 bases and J by 5 bases, with 13 bases between the two germline ends. Germline V gives CDR1 KGHDR, CDR2 SFDVKD. The CDR3 runs 13 residues. Written as DNA, the CDR3 is TGTGCCACCAGAAGGGAAATAGGGGAGACCCAGTACTTC. This gives the protein CATRREIGETQYF.

A word on this clonotype: One junction end disagrees with the germline gene, perhaps due to a read error. The chain has TRBV12-3 or TRBV12-4 and TRBJ2-3; the D gene is possibly TRBD1 (6 bases). This CDR3 is built from 16 residues. The CDR3 region is CANSREGVSSTDTQYF. As DNA, the CDR3 is TGTGCCAACAGTCGAGAGGGGGTTTCTAGCACAGATACGCAGTATTTT.

The gene calls are TRBV18 and TRBJ2-7; 7 nucleotides align to TRBD1. With 3 bases clipped from V and 7 bases from J, the junction kept 6 bases outside the gene matches. Germline-derived CDR1 and CDR2 are KGHSH and LQKENI. The CDR3 has 13 residues. The CDR3 nucleotides read TGTGCCAGCTCACCGGCCAGGGGGACAGAGCAGTACGTC. It specifies CASSPARGTEQYV.

This clonotype has just a few counts. The chain employs TRBV6-1 and TRBJ1-2; D might be TRBD1 (5 bases). The CDR3 runs to 18 residues. CDR1 is MNHNS and CDR2 is SASEGT in the germline V gene. V lost 5 bases and J lost 4, with 26 bases in between. CDR3 sequence reads: CASSLGPSAGRTTYGYTF. In nucleotides, the CDR3 is TGTGCCAGCAGTTTAGGCCCCTCGGCGGGGCGCACAACCTATGGCTACACCTTC.

This clonotype was picked up a small number of times. This rearrangement joins TRBV27 to TRBJ2-1, with a tentative D call TRBD1 (6 bases). The CDR3 runs to 15 residues. Trimming removed 3 bases at V and 8 bases at J, with 17 bases between. The V gene's germline CDR1 is MNHEY and CDR2 SMNVEV (reference sequence). CDR3 in DNA: TGTGCCAGCAGTTTGCTGGACAGAGCCGGGCATGAGCAGTTCTTC. It encodes CASSLLDRAGHEQFF.

In nucleotides, the CDR3 is TGTGCCAGCAGTTACTCAGGGACAGGGCAGGCTGGCTACACCTTC. This gives the protein CASSYSGTGQAGYTF. The V and J genes are TRBV6-8 and TRBJ1-2, with 9 positions matching TRBD1. From germline, CDR1 is MNHGY and CDR2 SAAAGT. The CDR3 covers 15 residues. Trimming removed 0 bases from V and 7 bases from J; junction bases left unmatched: 6.

This clonotype was observed many times. The chain carries TRBV11-1 and TRBJ2-7; D not resolved. Trimming took off 2 bases at V and 2 bases at J, with 10 bases between the two ends. CDR1 SGHAT and CDR2 FQDESV come from the germline V gene (reference sequence). The CDR3 contains 14 residues. This CDR3 reads CASSLWSEAYEQYF. The CDR3 bases are TGTGCCAGCAGCTTATGGTCTGAGGCCTACGAGCAGTACTTC.

The rearrangement links TRBV7-3 to TRBJ2-1; 13 nucleotides line up with TRBD2. CDR1 is SGHTA, CDR2 FQGTGA, per germline. The CDR3 is 22 residues long. J was trimmed by 5 bases and V by 1 base; bases with no gene match: 20. In DNA form, the CDR3 reads TGTGCCAGCAGCTTAATCCCAACAGGGCGGGATCGACTAGCGGGGGGTCACAATGAGCAGTTCTTC. Translating it yields CASSLIPTGRDRLAGGHNEQFF.

This clonotype was counted a few times. The chain recombines TRBV6-1 with TRBJ2-7, with 7 bases that match TRBD1. CDR1 is MNHNS, CDR2 SASEGT, per germline. V shed 2 bases and J 2 bases; nucleotides not matched to a gene: 12. CDR3 length equals 17 residues. The CDR3 DNA is TGTGCCAGCAGTGAAAGGACAGGCCGGTATCAGGCCTACGAGCAGTACGTC. Translating gives CASSERTGRYQAYEQYV.

V gene TRBV12-3 or TRBV12-4 combines with J gene TRBJ2-7; TRBD1 or TRBD2 may be the D gene (6 bases each). V lost 6 bases and J 5 bases, leaving 14 bases between the germline ends. The CDR3 length is 13 residues. In DNA form, the CDR3 reads TGTGCCAGCAGACTGGGGGGCAGGAACGAGCAGTACTTC. This gives the protein CASRLGGRNEQYF.

The J gene is TRBJ1-5, the V gene TRBV7-6; no firm D call. Per the germline V gene, CDR1 is SGHVS and CDR2 is FNYEAQ. This CDR3 region has 13 residues. The V and J ends lost 5 bases and 4 bases respectively, with 9 bases between them. CDR3 bases: TGTGCCAGCAGCAACGGCGTAAATCAGCCCCAGCATTTT. It codes for CASSNGVNQPQHF.

V is TRBV12-3 or TRBV12-4 and J is TRBJ1-2; D unclear. Trimming took 7 bases from V and 7 from J, leaving 16 bases between them. This CDR3 region has 13 residues. CDR3 nucleotide sequence: TGTGCCAGCACCCCGACCCCTACCAGTGGCTACACCTTC. Protein product: CASTPTPTSGYTF.

This clonotype was observed a handful of times. The rearrangement uses TRBV27 and TRBJ2-3; unclear D gene. Looked up from germline, CDR1 is MNHEY and CDR2 is SMNVEV (reference sequence). The CDR3 has 14 residues. Trimming cost V 0 bases and J 4 bases, with 8 bases left between them. This chain's CDR3 is CASSLSWNPDTQYF. Written as DNA, the CDR3 is TGTGCCAGCAGTTTATCGTGGAATCCAGATACGCAGTATTTT.

The J gene is TRBJ2-5, the V gene TRBV6-6; the D gene is possibly TRBD2 (5 bases). The germline V gene has CDR1 MNHNY and CDR2 SVGAGI (reference sequence). Trimming took 7 bases from V and 5 from J, leaving 20 bases between them. The CDR3 is made up of 15 amino acids. CDR3 amino acids: CASTSLEGHGETQYF. DNA of the CDR3: TGTGCCAGCACCTCCCTTGAGGGTCACGGGGAGACCCAGTACTTC.

The chain employs TRBV6-1 and TRBJ2-7; possible D gene TRBD1, 6 bases. V lost 5 bases and J 6 bases, leaving 14 bases between the germline ends. The CDR3 runs 13 residues. Germline V gene lookup returns CDR1 MNHNS and CDR2 SASEGT. This chain's CDR3 is CASSYNGGGEQYV. CDR3 sequence (DNA): TGTGCCAGCAGTTACAATGGGGGCGGCGAGCAGTACGTC.

This clonotype showed up just a few times. The chain uses TRBV28 and TRBJ2-3; 12 bases line up with TRBD2. Germline CDR1 is MDHEN and CDR2 is SYDVKM. Unmatched junction bases numbered 7, after V lost 4 bases and J lost 2 bases. CDR3 size: 17 residues. The chain's CDR3 is CASSSLLAGGLTDTQYF. DNA for the CDR3: TGTGCCAGCAGTTCACTCCTAGCGGGGGGGCTCACAGATACGCAGTATTTT.

In this sample, this clonotype turned up many times. J is TRBJ2-7 and V is TRBV7-9, with D perhaps TRBD1 or TRBD2 (5 bases each). The CDR3 contains 13 residues. V lost 4 bases and J 5 bases, leaving 12 bases between the germline ends. Germline V gene data show CDR1 as SEHNR and CDR2 as FQNEAQ (reference sequence). The DNA of the CDR3 is TGTGCCAGCAGCTCGAGGGGTATTGACGAGCAGTACTTC. Amino acids: CASSSRGIDEQYF.

At least ten counts were recorded for this clonotype. The V and J genes are TRBV7-2 and TRBJ1-2, with unresolved D. The V gene lost 1 base and the J gene lost 2 bases, with 8 bases spanning the gap. CDR3 length equals 14 residues. The germline V gene encodes CDR1 SGHTA and CDR2 FQGNSA. For the CDR3, the DNA is TGTGCCAGCAGCTTAGAAGGAGGAAACTATGGCTACACCTTC. Its translation is CASSLEGGNYGYTF.

The J gene is TRBJ1-2, the V gene TRBV7-6; D remains ambiguous. CDR1 and CDR2 from the germline V gene are SGHVS and FNYEAQ. This CDR3 has 13 residues. The V gene lost 5 bases and the J gene lost 8 bases, with 15 bases spanning the gap. The CDR3 nucleotides read TGTGCCAGCAGCCCTGGCATGGTGTTCGGCTACACCTTC. It is translated as CASSPGMVFGYTF.

The table lists this clonotype with a few counts. V and J are TRBV2 and TRBJ2-3; D gene unclear. The CDR3 totals 13 residues. Germline CDR1 and CDR2: SNHLY and FYNNEI. Between the trimmed V and J ends, which lost 1 base and 4 bases, there was a span of 6 bases. The chain's CDR3 is CASSEVAADTQYF. The CDR3, as DNA: TGTGCCAGCAGTGAAGTCGCGGCAGATACGCAGTATTTT. Together with reference TRBV2 and TRBJ2-3, the CDR3 gives the full variable domain: EPEVTQTPSHQVTQMGQEVILRCVPISNHLYFYWYRQILGQKVEFLVSFYNNEISEKSEIFDDQFSVERPDGSNFTLKIRSTKLEDSAMYFCASSEVAADTQYFGPGTRLTVL.